The 27 T cell receptor beta chains given below trace back to one sample, sequenced in a study of cytomegalovirus exposure and HLA in healthy donors (dated by TCRdb to the late 2010s). Libraries were prepared through the immunoSEQ multiplex PCR assay. A mixture of 60 forward primers for TCR Vbeta segments and 13 reverse primers for TCR Jbeta segments was used in the multiplex PCR. TCRdb limited this immuneACCESS table to in-frame rearrangements with V and J called. A share of clones is missing; checked studies link under half to unresolved V genes, and the rest is unexplained. Present in this sample are some 170,000 clones, roughly 79% of which were seen just once. 4.9% of the sample rests with the top ten. The sample comprised PBMCs. The receptors derive from a woman aged 18-29 years in good health and CMV-seropositive.

V gene TRBV19 combines with J gene TRBJ2-7; perhaps TRBD2 as D (6 bases). Trimming pared 4 bases from V and 2 bases from J, leaving 15 bases between. The germline V gene has CDR1 LNHDA and CDR2 SQIVND (reference sequence). The CDR3 consists of 15 residues. In DNA, the CDR3 is TGTGCCAGTAGTAAGAGGGGCGGGGAAACCTACGAGCAGTACTTC. As protein: CASSKRGGETYEQYF.

The chain recombines TRBV7-8 with TRBJ2-7, with a possible D match to TRBD1 (5 bases). CDR3 length equals 15 residues. Germline-derived CDR1 and CDR2 are SGHVS and FQNEAQ. The germline V and J ends were trimmed by 0 bases and 0 bases, with 9 bases remaining between them. The CDR3 DNA follows: TGTGCCAGCAGCTTAGCACATGACAGCTCCTACGAGCAGTACTTC. This codes for CASSLAHDSSYEQYF.

This chain connects TRBV4-2 to TRBJ1-4; tentatively, D is TRBD1 (5 bases). Trimming left V 0 bases short and J 0 bases short, with 5 bases between. The CDR3 totals 15 residues. Germline CDR1 is LGHNA and CDR2 is YNFKEQ. The CDR3 reads CASSQDRATNEKLFF. In DNA, the CDR3 is TGTGCCAGCAGCCAAGACAGGGCAACTAATGAAAAACTGTTTTTT.

This chain uses TRBV9 with TRBJ2-6, with D possibly TRBD2 on 7 matching bases. The CDR3 runs to 18 residues. The ends were cut back, 0 bases at V and 0 bases at J, with 13 bases in the middle. The germline CDR1 and CDR2 sequences are SGDLS and YYNGEE. The CDR3, as DNA: TGTGCCAGCAGCGTAGCGGGGGGCCTCAGCTCTGGGGCCAACGTCCTGACTTTC. It translates to CASSVAGGLSSGANVLTF.

The gene calls are TRBV5-1 and TRBJ2-5; 8 bases align to TRBD2. V lost 4 bases and J lost 3; bases outside the gene matches: 8. The CDR3 loop spans 15 amino acids. Germline CDR1 and CDR2: SGHRS and YFSETQ. The CDR3 spells CASSPITSGKETQYF. As DNA, the CDR3 is TGCGCCAGCAGCCCCATCACTAGCGGCAAAGAGACCCAGTACTTC. Supplemented by reference TRBV5-1 and TRBJ2-5, the full variable domain reads KAGVTQTPRYLIKTRGQQVTLSCSPISGHRSVSWYQQTPGQGLQFLFEYFSETQRNKGNFPGRFSGRQFSNSRSEMNVSTLELGDSALYLCASSPITSGKETQYFGPGTRLLVL.

J is TRBJ2-7 and V is TRBV11-2; no firm D call. The germline V and J ends were trimmed by 1 base and 7 bases, with 8 bases remaining between them. This CDR3 spans 12 amino acids. CDR1 and CDR2 (germline): SGHAT, FQNNGV. CDR3 bases: TGTGCCAGCAGCTTAGGCCTAGTTGAGCAGTACTTC. Amino acid sequence: CASSLGLVEQYF.

The chain uses TRBV15 and TRBJ1-6; 10 nucleotides align to TRBD1. The V gene end was trimmed by 2 bases and the J gene end by 10 bases; junction bases not matched to a gene: 8. Germline V gene sequence: CDR1 LNHNV, CDR2 YYDKDF (reference sequence). This CDR3 has 16 amino acids. CDR3 sequence (DNA): TGTGCCACCAGCAGATCACCGGGACAGGGGACCTCACCCCTCCACTTT. This codes for CATSRSPGQGTSPLHF.

The V and J genes are TRBV7-9 and TRBJ2-5; 9 positions match TRBD2. Germline V gene sequence: CDR1 SEHNR, CDR2 FQNEAQ (reference sequence). The CDR3 runs 14 residues. V trimming: 2 bases; J trimming: 5 bases; junction bases outside the gene matches: 3. The CDR3 region is CASSLFLAGETQYF. The CDR3 nucleotides read TGTGCCAGCAGCTTATTCCTAGCGGGGGAGACCCAGTACTTC.

The chain employs TRBV7-9 and TRBJ1-4; D unclear. The CDR3 consists of 14 residues. V gave up 2 bases and J gave up 4 bases, with 8 bases separating them. Germline CDR1 reads SEHNR; CDR2 reads FQNEAQ (reference sequence). Here the CDR3 reads CASSLSTGNEKLFF. CDR3 coding DNA: TGTGCCAGCAGCTTAAGCACCGGTAATGAAAAACTGTTTTTT.

The chain joins TRBV7-2 to TRBJ2-2, with TRBD1 matching over 9 bases. The J segment lost 6 bases and the V segment lost 5 bases, leaving 7 bases of the junction unmatched. The germline V gene encodes CDR1 SGHTA and CDR2 FQGNSA. The CDR3 totals 15 residues. The CDR3 loop is CASSPDDRGSGELFF. In DNA form, the CDR3 reads TGTGCCAGCAGCCCGGACGACAGGGGGTCCGGGGAGCTGTTTTTT.

This clone has a single count. The rearrangement uses TRBV4-1 and TRBJ1-4, with unresolved D. This CDR3 region has 14 residues. The germline gives CDR1 MGHRA, CDR2 YSYEKL. V dropped 4 bases and J dropped 7 bases, with 13 bases sitting between them. Here the CDR3 DNA reads TGCGCCAGCAGCCCGGCCCGAGGCGGTGAAAAACTGTTTTTT. Amino acids: CASSPARGGEKLFF.

The V call is TRBV14, the J call TRBJ1-1; no reliable D call. This CDR3 is built from 13 residues. Trimming cost V 4 bases and J 2 bases, with 8 bases left between them. Per germline, CDR1 SGHDN and CDR2 FVKESK. CDR3 bases: TGTGCCAGCAGCCCACCGGTAAACACTGAAGCTTTCTTT. This gives the protein CASSPPVNTEAFF.

This chain links TRBV21-1 with TRBJ1-4; TRBD1, the table's D call, lacks a check against the DNA. TRBV21-1 is given as a pseudogene. The CDR3 is 12 amino acids. CDR3 region: CASSKVAEKLFF. Written as DNA, the CDR3 is TGTGCCAGCAGCAAAGTGGCTGAAAAACTGTTTTTT.

In the case of this clone: One end of the junction is discordant with germline, which a read error may explain. The chain joins TRBV13 to TRBJ2-4, with TRBD1 identical over 7 bases. The CDR3 spans 12 residues. Germline V lookup: CDR1 PRHDT, CDR2 FYEKMQ (reference sequence). CDR3 coding DNA: TGTGCCAGCAGCTTAGAAGGACAGGCTTGTGACTTC. Protein product: CASSLEGQACDF.

This chain links TRBV6-1 with TRBJ2-7, with D perhaps matching TRBD2 (5 bases). In germline, CDR1 is MNHNS, CDR2 SASEGT. Trimming stripped 3 bases from V and 3 bases from J, with 12 bases between. This CDR3 is built from 14 residues. The CDR3, as DNA: TGTGCCAGCAGTGACGGGGAAACGATCTACGAGCAGTACTTC. Its protein product is CASSDGETIYEQYF.

The chain links TRBV5-1 to TRBJ1-5; D call uncertain. The CDR3 contains 13 residues. Per germline, CDR1 SGHRS and CDR2 YFSETQ. Trimming left V 0 bases short and J 3 bases short, with 4 bases between. The CDR3 region is CASSLDINQPQHF. DNA for the CDR3: TGCGCCAGCAGCTTGGACATCAATCAGCCCCAGCATTTT.

The chain joins TRBV6-5 to TRBJ2-5; D is perhaps TRBD1 (7 bases). Germline values: CDR1 MNHEY, CDR2 SVGAGI. Trimming shortened V by 0 bases and J by 3 bases, and 14 bases separated the two germline ends. The CDR3 is 16 residues long. The CDR3 region is CASSYSLTGRKETQYF. CDR3 nucleotide sequence: TGTGCCAGCAGTTACTCTCTGACAGGGAGGAAAGAGACCCAGTACTTC.

CDR3 protein: CASSVTGGLYEQFF. The CDR3 DNA sequence: TGCGCCAGCAGCGTAACGGGGGGGTTATATGAGCAGTTCTTC. This chain joins TRBV5-1 and TRBJ2-1; 8 positions match TRBD2. V gave up 4 bases and J gave up 8 bases; unmatched junction bases: 8. The CDR3 contains 14 residues. Germline assignment: CDR1 SGHRS and CDR2 YFSETQ.

DNA of the CDR3: TGTGCCAGCACTCGTACAGGGTACTCTAACTATGGCTACACCTTC. Its translation: CASTRTGYSNYGYTF. The rearrangement links TRBV2 to TRBJ1-2; the D gene is possibly TRBD1 (6 bases). V was trimmed by 7 bases and J by 0 bases, leaving 15 bases between them. The CDR3 sequence is 15 residues long. CDR1 and CDR2 from the germline V gene are SNHLY and FYNNEI.

The chain carries TRBV21-1 and TRBJ2-2; the tabulated D call, TRBD1, remains unverified against the DNA. TRBV21-1 is a pseudogene. This CDR3 is 16 amino acids long. CDR3 in DNA: TGTGCCAGCAAAATAGAACAAACAGGGGGCACCGGGGAGCTGTTTTTT. It specifies CASKIEQTGGTGELFF.

The chain links TRBV9 to TRBJ1-2; 7 bases fit TRBD1. The CDR3 runs to 14 residues. CDR1 and CDR2 (germline): SGDLS, YYNGEE. V dropped 3 bases and J dropped 4; count of bases not matched to a gene: 6. CDR3 amino acids: CASSARGTLYGYTF. Here the CDR3 DNA reads TGTGCCAGCAGCGCCAGGGGGACCCTCTATGGCTACACCTTC.

This chain joins TRBV6-5 and TRBJ1-2; D uncertain. The CDR3 has 13 residues. Germline lookup yields CDR1 MNHEY and CDR2 SVGAGI. With 0 bases removed from V and 6 bases from J, the gap between germline ends came to 8 bases. The CDR3 spells CASSYSLADGYTF. The CDR3 region has the DNA TGTGCCAGCAGTTACTCTTTAGCAGATGGCTACACCTTC.

The chain uses TRBV18 and TRBJ2-5; D not resolved. The CDR3 sequence is 13 residues long. V was clipped by 6 bases and J by 1 base, with 9 bases between them. Germline assignment: CDR1 KGHSH and CDR2 LQKENI. For the CDR3, the DNA is TGTGCCAGCTCCATTCAGGTCCAAGAGACCCAGTACTTC. This codes for CASSIQVQETQYF.

This chain connects TRBV11-2 to TRBJ2-5, with D possibly matching TRBD1 (5 bases). This CDR3 is built from 12 residues. CDR1 and CDR2 (germline): SGHAT, FQNNGV. V dropped 5 bases and J dropped 6 bases, with 10 bases sitting between them. This CDR3 is CASSPQGQTQYF. CDR3 DNA sequence: TGTGCCAGCAGCCCTCAGGGTCAGACCCAGTACTTC.

This clone was observed a few times. The gene calls are TRBV7-6 and TRBJ2-3; the D gene is possibly TRBD2 (5 bases). Germline V lookup: CDR1 SGHVS, CDR2 FNYEAQ. Trimming took 2 bases from V and 0 from J, leaving 9 bases between them. The CDR3 contains 15 residues. CDR3 nucleotide sequence: TGTGCCAGCAGCTTAACCGGGGTGAGCACAGATACGCAGTATTTT. Translation gives CASSLTGVSTDTQYF.

In its sample, this clone was seen a few times. The chain couples TRBV7-9 to TRBJ1-2, with 8 bases that match TRBD1. The V gene's germline CDR1 is SEHNR and CDR2 FQNEAQ (reference sequence). The CDR3 spans 13 residues. The V gene end was trimmed by 4 bases and the J gene end by 7 bases; junction bases not matched to a gene: 5. CDR3 region: CASSYTQGVGYTF. Written as DNA, the CDR3 is TGTGCCAGCAGCTATACACAGGGGGTTGGCTACACCTTC.

The chain employs TRBV27 and TRBJ2-7; TRBD2 aligns across 7 bases. Per germline, CDR1 MNHEY and CDR2 SMNVEV (reference sequence). The CDR3 runs to 15 residues. Trimming at V came to 5 bases and at J to 1 base, leaving 8 bases not matched to a gene. CDR3: CASSPQWGGSYEQYF. The CDR3 bases are TGTGCCAGCAGTCCGCAGTGGGGGGGGTCCTACGAGCAGTACTTC.